A selection of T cell receptor beta chains follows, all from one sample in a study of response to subunit inactivated influenza vaccine. A single record per CDR3 protein comes from TCRdb applying MiXCR to the RT-PCR reads. This sample has around 600,000 distinct CDR3 sequences, with around 11% found just once. The same data also contributed to another study, on T cells expressing NK-cell markers.

The sample consisted of PBMCs from blood, taken on the day of vaccination. The receptors originated from a man in his fifties or sixties who received an inactivated influenza vaccine. CDR3s include the opening cysteine and the closing phenylalanine or tryptophan. Each record gives: J gene, V gene, clone size, D gene, CDR3 DNA, CDR3 protein. D genes are given only for firm matches. Size values are once, few and many counts, or a class for expanded clones, and some rows have none.

TRBJ1-2 TRBV4-3 few . TGCGCCAGCAGCCAACAAGGACAGTACTATGGCTACACCTTC CASSQQGQYYGYTF
TRBJ1-1 TRBV20-1 . TRBD1 TGCAGTGCCGGGGACAGGGGGCGAGTAGTTGCTTTCTTT CSAGDRGRVVAFF
TRBJ2-1 TRBV28 . TRBD2 TGTGCCAGCAGTCCCCTGGCGGGGGGCAGCTCCTACAATGAGCAGTTCTTC CASSPLAGGSSYNEQFF
TRBJ2-3 TRBV7-2 . . TGTGCCAGCAGCCCGTGGGCAGGGAGTAGCACAGATACGCAGTATTTT CASSPWAGSSTDTQYF
TRBJ2-7 TRBV7-2 few TRBD2 TGTGCCAGCAGCTTAAGTAGCGGGGACATACCCTACGAGCAGTACTTC CASSLSSGDIPYEQYF
TRBJ2-3 TRBV29-1 . TRBD2 TGCAGCGTGTTGACTAGCGGGACCAACACAGATACGCAGTATTTT CSVLTSGTNTDTQYF
TRBJ2-3 TRBV20-1 many TRBD1 TGCAGTGCTATTGACAGGGGCTACACAGATACGCAGTATTTT CSAIDRGYTDTQYF
TRBJ2-7 TRBV29-1 many TRBD1 TGCAGCGTTTCAGGGGGCAGATACGAGCAGTACTTC CSVSGGRYEQYF
TRBJ1-1 TRBV5-1 . TRBD1 TGCGCCAGCAGCTTGGAGACAGGGTACCTTGAAGCTTTCTTT CASSLETGYLEAFF
TRBJ2-5 TRBV12-3/TRBV12-4 few . TGTGCCAGCAGTTTAGCACCAGGGAGTGAGACCCAGTACTTC CASSLAPGSETQYF
TRBJ1-1 TRBV12-3/TRBV12-4 few TRBD1 TGTGCCAGCAGGTTGGGACAGGAGAACACTGAAGCTTTCTTT CASRLGQENTEAFF
TRBJ2-5 TRBV30 . TRBD2 TGTGCCTGGAGTAAAGAGCGGGGAGAGACCCAGTACTTC CAWSKERGETQYF
TRBJ1-1 TRBV30 few . TGTGCCTGGAGTGTATTTAACACTGAAGCTTTCTTT CAWSVFNTEAFF
TRBJ1-2 TRBV7-2 . TRBD1 TGTGCCAGCAGCTTAGTCCTAGGGACAGTAGACGTCTATGGCTACACCTTC CASSLVLGTVDVYGYTF